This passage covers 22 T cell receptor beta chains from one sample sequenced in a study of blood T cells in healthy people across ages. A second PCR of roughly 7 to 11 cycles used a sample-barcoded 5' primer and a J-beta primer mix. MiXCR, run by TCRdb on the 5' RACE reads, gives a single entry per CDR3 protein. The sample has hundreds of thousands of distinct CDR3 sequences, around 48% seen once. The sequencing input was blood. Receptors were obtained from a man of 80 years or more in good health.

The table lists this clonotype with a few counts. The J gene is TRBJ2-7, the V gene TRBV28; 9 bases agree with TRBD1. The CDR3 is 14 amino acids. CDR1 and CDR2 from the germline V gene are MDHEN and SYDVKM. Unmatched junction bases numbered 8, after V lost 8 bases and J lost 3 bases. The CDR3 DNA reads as TGTGCCAGCCAGAGGGACAGGGCCTTCTACGAGCAGTACTTC. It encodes CASQRDRAFYEQYF.

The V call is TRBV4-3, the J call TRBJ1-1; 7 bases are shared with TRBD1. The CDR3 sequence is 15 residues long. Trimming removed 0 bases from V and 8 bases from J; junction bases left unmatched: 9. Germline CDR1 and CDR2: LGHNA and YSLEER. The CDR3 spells CASSQDWDSAREAFF. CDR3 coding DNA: TGCGCCAGCAGCCAAGATTGGGACAGCGCCCGAGAAGCTTTCTTT.

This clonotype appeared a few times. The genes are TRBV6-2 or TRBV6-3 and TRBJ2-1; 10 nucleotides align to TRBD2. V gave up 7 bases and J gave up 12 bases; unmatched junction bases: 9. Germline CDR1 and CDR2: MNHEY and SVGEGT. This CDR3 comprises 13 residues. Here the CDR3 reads CASKTSGKSGQFF. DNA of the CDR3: TGTGCCAGCAAAACTAGCGGGAAGAGCGGGCAGTTCTTC.

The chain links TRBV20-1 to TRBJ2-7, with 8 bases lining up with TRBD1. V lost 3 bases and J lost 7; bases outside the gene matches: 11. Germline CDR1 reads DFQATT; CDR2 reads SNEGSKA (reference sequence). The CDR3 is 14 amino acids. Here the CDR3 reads CSARFPGGGNEQYF. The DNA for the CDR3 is TGCAGTGCTAGGTTCCCAGGGGGCGGGAATGAGCAGTACTTC.

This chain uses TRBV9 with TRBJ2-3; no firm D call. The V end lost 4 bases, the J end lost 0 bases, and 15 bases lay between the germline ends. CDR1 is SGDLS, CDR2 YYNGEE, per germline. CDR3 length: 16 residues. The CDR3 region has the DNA TGTGCCAGCAGCCCCCGGGCACGTGCTAGCACAGATACGCAGTATTTT. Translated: CASSPRARASTDTQYF. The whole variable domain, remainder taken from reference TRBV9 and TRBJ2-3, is DSGVTQTPKHLITATGQRVTLRCSPRSGDLSVYWYQQSLDQGLQFLIQYYNGEERAKGNILERFSAQQFPDLHSELNLSSLELGDSALYFCASSPRARASTDTQYFGPGTRLTVL.

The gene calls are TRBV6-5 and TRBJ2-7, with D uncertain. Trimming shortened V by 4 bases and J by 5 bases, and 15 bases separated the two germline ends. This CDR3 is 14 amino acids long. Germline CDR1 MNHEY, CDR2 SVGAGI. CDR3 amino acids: CASSSPRSNDEQYF. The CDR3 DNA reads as TGTGCCAGCAGTTCGCCCAGGTCAAACGACGAGCAGTACTTC.

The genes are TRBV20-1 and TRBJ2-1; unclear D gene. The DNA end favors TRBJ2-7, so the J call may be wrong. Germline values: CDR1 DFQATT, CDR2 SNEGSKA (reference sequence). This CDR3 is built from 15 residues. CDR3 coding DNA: TGCAGTGCTAGAGATCTGAGCGCCTCCTACAATGAGCAGTACTTC. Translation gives CSARDLSASYNEQYF.

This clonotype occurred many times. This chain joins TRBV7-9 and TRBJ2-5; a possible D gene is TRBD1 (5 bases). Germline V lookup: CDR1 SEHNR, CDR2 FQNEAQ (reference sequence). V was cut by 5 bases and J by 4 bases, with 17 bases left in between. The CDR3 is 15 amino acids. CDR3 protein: CASSSPRVLRETQYF. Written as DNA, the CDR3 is TGTGCCAGCAGCAGTCCCAGGGTACTAAGAGAGACCCAGTACTTC.

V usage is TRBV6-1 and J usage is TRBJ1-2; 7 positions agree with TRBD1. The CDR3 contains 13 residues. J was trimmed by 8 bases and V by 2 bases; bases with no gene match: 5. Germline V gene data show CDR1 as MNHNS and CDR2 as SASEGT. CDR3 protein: CASSERTGPGYTF. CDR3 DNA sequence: TGTGCCAGCAGTGAACGGACAGGTCCGGGCTACACCTTC.

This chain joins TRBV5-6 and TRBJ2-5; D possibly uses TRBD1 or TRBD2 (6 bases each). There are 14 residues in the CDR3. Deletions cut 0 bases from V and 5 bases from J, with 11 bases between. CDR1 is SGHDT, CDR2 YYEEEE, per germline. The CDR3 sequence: CASSLGGARETQYF. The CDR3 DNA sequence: TGTGCCAGCAGCTTGGGGGGGGCCAGGGAGACCCAGTACTTC.

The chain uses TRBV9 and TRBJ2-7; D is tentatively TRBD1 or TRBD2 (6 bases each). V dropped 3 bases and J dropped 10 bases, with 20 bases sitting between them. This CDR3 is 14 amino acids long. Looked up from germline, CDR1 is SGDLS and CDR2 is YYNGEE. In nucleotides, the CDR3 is TGTGCCAGCAGCGGACCAGGGGCGAGGGGGGCCCAGTACTTC. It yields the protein CASSGPGARGAQYF.

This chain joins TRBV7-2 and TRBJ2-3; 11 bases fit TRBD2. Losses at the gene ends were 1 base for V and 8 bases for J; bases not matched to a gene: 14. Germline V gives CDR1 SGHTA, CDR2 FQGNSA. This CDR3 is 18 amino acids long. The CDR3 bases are TGTGCCAGCAGCTTAGGAACTAGCGGGGGCGGGTGGCAAATTACGCAGTATTTT. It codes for CASSLGTSGGGWQITQYF.

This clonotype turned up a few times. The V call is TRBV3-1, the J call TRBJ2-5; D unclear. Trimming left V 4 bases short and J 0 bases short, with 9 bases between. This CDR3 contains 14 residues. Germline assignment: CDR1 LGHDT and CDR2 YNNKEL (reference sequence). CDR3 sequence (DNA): TGTGCCAGCAGCCCTGGACGGTACCAAGAGACCCAGTACTTC. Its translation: CASSPGRYQETQYF.

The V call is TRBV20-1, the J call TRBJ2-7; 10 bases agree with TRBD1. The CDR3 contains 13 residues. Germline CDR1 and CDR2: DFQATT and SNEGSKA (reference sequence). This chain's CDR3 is CSLGQGSTYEQYF. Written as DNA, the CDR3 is TGCAGCCTGGGACAGGGGAGCACCTACGAGCAGTACTTC.

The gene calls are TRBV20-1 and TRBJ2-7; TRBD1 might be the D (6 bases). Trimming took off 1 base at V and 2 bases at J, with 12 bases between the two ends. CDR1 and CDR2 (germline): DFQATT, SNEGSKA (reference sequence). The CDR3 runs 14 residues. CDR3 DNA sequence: TGCAGTGCTAGAGCAGGGGCGTCCGCCTACGAGCAGTACTTC. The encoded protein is CSARAGASAYEQYF.

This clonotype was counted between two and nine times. The CDR3 DNA reads TGTGCCAGCAGTTTATGGCAGGGAGGCAATGAGCAGTTCTTC. Translation gives CASSLWQGGNEQFF. The rearrangement joins TRBV27 to TRBJ2-1, with D perhaps TRBD2 (6 bases). V was shortened by 1 base and J by 6 bases, with 10 bases between the two germline ends. Germline CDR1 MNHEY, CDR2 SMNVEV (reference sequence). This CDR3 has 14 residues.

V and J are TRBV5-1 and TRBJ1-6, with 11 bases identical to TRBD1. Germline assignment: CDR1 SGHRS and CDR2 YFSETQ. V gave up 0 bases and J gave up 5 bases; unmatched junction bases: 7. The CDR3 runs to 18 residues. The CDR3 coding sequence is TGCGCCAGCAGCTTGGGAATACGGGACAGGGGGAATAATTCACCCCTCCACTTT. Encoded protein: CASSLGIRDRGNNSPLHF.

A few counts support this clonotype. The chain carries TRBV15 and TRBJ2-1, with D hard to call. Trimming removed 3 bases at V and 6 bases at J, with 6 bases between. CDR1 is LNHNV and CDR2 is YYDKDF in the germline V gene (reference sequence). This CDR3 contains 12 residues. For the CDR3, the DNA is TGTGCCACCAGCAGGCCCCCCAATGAGCAGTTCTTC. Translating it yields CATSRPPNEQFF.

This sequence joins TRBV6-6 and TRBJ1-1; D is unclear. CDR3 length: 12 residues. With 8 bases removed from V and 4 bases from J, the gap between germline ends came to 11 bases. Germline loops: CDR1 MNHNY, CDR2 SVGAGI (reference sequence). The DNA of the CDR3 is TGTGCCAGCGGGGTTGTAAGCACTGAAGCTTTCTTT. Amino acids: CASGVVSTEAFF.

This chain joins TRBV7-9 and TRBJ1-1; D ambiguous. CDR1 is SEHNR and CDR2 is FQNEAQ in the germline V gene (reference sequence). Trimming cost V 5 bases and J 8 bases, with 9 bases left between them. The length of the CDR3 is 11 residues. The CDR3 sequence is CASSPVVEAFF. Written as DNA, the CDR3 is TGTGCCAGCAGCCCGGTCGTAGAAGCTTTCTTT.

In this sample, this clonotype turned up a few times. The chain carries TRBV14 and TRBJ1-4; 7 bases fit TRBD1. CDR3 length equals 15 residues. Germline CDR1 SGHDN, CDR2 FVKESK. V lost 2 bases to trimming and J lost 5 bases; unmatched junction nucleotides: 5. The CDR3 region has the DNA TGTGCCAGCAGCCAACGAACAGGGGTAAATGAAAAACTGTTTTTT. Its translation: CASSQRTGVNEKLFF.

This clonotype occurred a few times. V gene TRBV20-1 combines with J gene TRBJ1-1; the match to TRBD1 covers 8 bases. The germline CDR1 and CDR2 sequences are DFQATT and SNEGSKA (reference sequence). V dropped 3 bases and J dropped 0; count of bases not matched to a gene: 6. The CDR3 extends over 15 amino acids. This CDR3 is CSASDRDRMNTEAFF. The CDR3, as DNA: TGCAGTGCTAGCGACCGGGACAGGATGAACACTGAAGCTTTCTTT.